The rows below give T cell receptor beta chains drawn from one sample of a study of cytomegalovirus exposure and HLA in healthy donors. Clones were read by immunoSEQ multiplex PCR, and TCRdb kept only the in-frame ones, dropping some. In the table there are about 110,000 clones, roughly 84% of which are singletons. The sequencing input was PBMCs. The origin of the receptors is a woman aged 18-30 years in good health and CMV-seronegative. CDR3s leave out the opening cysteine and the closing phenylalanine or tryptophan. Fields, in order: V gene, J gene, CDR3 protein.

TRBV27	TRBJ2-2	ASSGLAGASTNTGELF
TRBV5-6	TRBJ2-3	ASSLVLVAGGPLDTQY
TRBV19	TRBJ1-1	ASKGQGRPEAF
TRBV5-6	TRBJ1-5	ASSFRQGAKPQH
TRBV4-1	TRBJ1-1	ASSRRQTNTEAF
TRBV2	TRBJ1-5	ASRGTDSNQPQH
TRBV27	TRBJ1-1	ASSPAGQGAQKAF
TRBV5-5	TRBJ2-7	ASSLSSGYEQY
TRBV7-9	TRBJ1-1	ASSLVTGSMNTEAF
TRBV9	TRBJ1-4	ASSVGGATNEKLF
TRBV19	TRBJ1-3	ASSIGSGSGNTIY
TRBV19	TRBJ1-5	ASSWTGSQPQH
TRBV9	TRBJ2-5	ASSVGLAGGETQY
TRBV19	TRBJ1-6	ASSDRGRDSPLH
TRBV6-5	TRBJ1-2	ASSYSRQGANGYT
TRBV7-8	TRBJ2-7	ASSVLGRAGAYEQY
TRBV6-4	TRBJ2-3	ASSDSGGPTDTQY
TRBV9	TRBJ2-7	ASSAHPLGSYEQY
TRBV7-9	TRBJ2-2	ASSLPSGELF
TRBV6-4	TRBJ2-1	ASSDTDSSYNEQF
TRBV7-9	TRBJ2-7	ASSSISYEQY
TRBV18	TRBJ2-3	ASSLPGHPPDTQY